Below are 8 T cell receptor beta chains sequenced from a single sample in a study of early T cells in non-severe SARS-CoV-2 infection. Via MiXCR, TCRdb re-called the 5' RACE reads, giving one row per CDR3 protein. The table has about 31,000 distinct CDR3 sequences, about 5.7% seen once; the top ten hold about 5.8%. The sequenced material came from whole blood. These receptors were collected from an adult who was a healthcare worker with PCR-confirmed SARS-CoV-2 infection or an uninfected control (not recorded which).

The chain links TRBV3-1 to TRBJ2-1; weak D call: TRBD1 (6 bases). Germline V CDR1 and CDR2: LGHDT, YNNKEL (reference sequence). The CDR3 covers 13 residues. Trimming pared 3 bases from V and 10 bases from J, leaving 13 bases between. CDR3 bases: TGTGCCAGCAGCCATCCTAGGGGGAGCGAGCAGTTCTTC. Translation gives CASSHPRGSEQFF.

This clonotype was seen at least ten times. The chain joins TRBV2 to TRBJ2-7; TRBD1 might be the D (6 bases). Per germline, CDR1 SNHLY and CDR2 FYNNEI. CDR3 length equals 17 residues. The germline V and J ends were trimmed by 0 bases and 2 bases, with 17 bases remaining between them. CDR3 protein: CASSEAPPGHKTYEQYF. For the CDR3, the DNA is TGTGCCAGCAGTGAAGCGCCTCCGGGACACAAAACCTACGAGCAGTACTTC.

Many counts were recorded for this clonotype. The chain combines TRBV28 with TRBJ2-2; 7 bases match TRBD2. In germline, CDR1 is MDHEN, CDR2 SYDVKM. With V trimmed by 7 bases and J by 4 bases, 6 bases remained unmatched. There are 14 residues in the CDR3. The CDR3 sequence: CASTKREGTGELFF. DNA for the CDR3: TGTGCCAGCACCAAAAGGGAGGGCACCGGGGAGCTGTTTTTT.

This clonotype was picked up many times. The chain uses TRBV28 and TRBJ1-5, with D tentatively TRBD1 (5 bases). V gave up 6 bases and J gave up 2 bases, with 11 bases separating them. CDR3 size: 14 residues. CDR1 is MDHEN, CDR2 SYDVKM, per germline. CDR3 bases: TGTGCCAGCAGAAAGGGGTTTGGCAATCAGCCCCAGCATTTT. It codes for CASRKGFGNQPQHF. Full variable domain (rest looked up from reference TRBV28 and TRBJ1-5): DVKVTQSSRYLVKRTGEKVFLECVQDMDHENMFWYRQDPGLGLRLIYFSYDVKMKEKGDIPEGYSVSREKKERFSLILESASTNQTSMYLCASRKGFGNQPQHFGDGTRLSIL.

In its sample, this clonotype was seen a few times. V is TRBV19 and J is TRBJ2-1; a weak D match, TRBD2 (6 bases). CDR1 is LNHDA and CDR2 is SQIVND in the germline V gene (reference sequence). There are 12 residues in the CDR3. V gave up 2 bases and J gave up 11 bases, with 10 bases separating them. CDR3 in amino acids: CASSIQGGQQFF. The DNA for the CDR3 is TGTGCCAGTAGTATACAGGGAGGACAGCAGTTCTTC.

This clonotype was observed many times. The chain combines TRBV19 with TRBJ2-2; no firm D call. V lost 7 bases and J 4 bases, leaving 10 bases between the germline ends. The CDR3 is made up of 13 amino acids. From germline, CDR1 is LNHDA and CDR2 SQIVND (reference sequence). CDR3 coding DNA: TGTGCCAGTACCCAGGTGGCCACCGGGGAGCTGTTTTTT. Amino acids: CASTQVATGELFF.

In this sample, this clonotype turned up a few times. The chain employs TRBV11-2 and TRBJ2-1; possible D gene TRBD1, 6 bases. CDR3 length equals 14 residues. V lost 4 bases, J lost 7 bases, and 14 bases lay in between. Germline V CDR1 and CDR2: SGHAT, FQNNGV. The DNA of the CDR3 is TGTGCCAGCAGCTCACCCCCGAGGGGGAATGAGCAGTTCTTC. As protein: CASSSPPRGNEQFF. Full variable domain (rest looked up from reference TRBV11-2 and TRBJ2-1): EAGVAQSPRYKIIEKRQSVAFWCNPISGHATLYWYQQILGQGPKLLIQFQNNGVVDDSQLPKDRFSAERLKGVDSTLKIQPAKLEDSAVYLCASSSPPRGNEQFFGPGTRLTVL.

This clonotype has just a few counts. V is TRBV4-2 and J is TRBJ2-5; 7 nucleotides agree with TRBD2. V was clipped by 4 bases and J by 5 bases; unmatched bases: 7. This CDR3 is built from 14 residues. CDR1 and CDR2 from the germline V gene are LGHNA and YNFKEQ. The DNA of the CDR3 is TGTGCCAGCAGCCCCGAGCGGGATCAGGAGACCCAGTACTTC. It translates to CASSPERDQETQYF.